Listed below are T cell receptor beta chains from one sample, sequenced in a study of a mutant IDH1 vaccine in newly diagnosed glioma. Here immunoSEQ multiplex PCR was the method, and the copy in TCRdb shows in-frame clones only, minus some. The repertoire holds 50,000 to 65,000 clones, with 65% to 85% as singletons. These receptors' antigens are unknown. Sequencing used PBMCs, obtained from a glioma patient whose treatment included an IDH1 peptide vaccine. These TCRs come from a woman between 50 and 59 years old with glioma. CDR3s include the opening cysteine and the closing phenylalanine or tryptophan. D genes are given only for firm matches. For some rows the clone size is stated as once, few or many, or as a class when expanded; others skip it.

cdr3_aa: CASSSGGRRDTQYF; cdr3_nt: TGTGCCAGCAGCTCGGGGGGGAGGAGAGATACGCAGTATTTT; v_call: TRBV7-2; clone_size: once; j_call: TRBJ2-3; d_call: TRBD2
cdr3_aa: CASSPRQTNQPQHF; cdr3_nt: TGTGCCAGCAGCCCCAGACAGACCAATCAGCCCCAGCATTTT; v_call: TRBV6-1; clone_size: .; j_call: TRBJ1-5; d_call: .
cdr3_aa: CSVDSPGQLQETQYF; cdr3_nt: TGCAGCGTTGACTCTCCCGGGCAGCTCCAAGAGACCCAGTACTTC; v_call: TRBV29-1; clone_size: .; j_call: TRBJ2-5; d_call: .
cdr3_aa: CASSIDRTFSNQPQHF; cdr3_nt: TGTGCCAGTAGTATCGACAGAACCTTTAGCAATCAGCCCCAGCATTTT; v_call: TRBV19; clone_size: .; j_call: TRBJ1-5; d_call: .
cdr3_aa: CASSGRAHNEKLFF; cdr3_nt: TGTGCCAGCAGTGGCAGGGCCCATAATGAAAAACTGTTTTTT; v_call: TRBV2; clone_size: .; j_call: TRBJ1-4; d_call: .
cdr3_aa: CASSYEWPGEQYF; cdr3_nt: TGTGCCAGCAGTTACGAGTGGCCTGGCGAGCAGTACTTC; v_call: TRBV6-5; clone_size: .; j_call: TRBJ2-7; d_call: .
cdr3_aa: CASSLVLGNTEAFF; cdr3_nt: TGTGCCAGCAGCTTAGTTTTAGGGAACACTGAAGCTTTCTTT; v_call: TRBV7-8; clone_size: .; j_call: TRBJ1-1; d_call: .
cdr3_aa: CASSPGDAAYNEQFF; cdr3_nt: TGCGCCAGCAGCCCGGGGGATGCGGCCTACAATGAGCAGTTCTTC; v_call: TRBV5-1; clone_size: .; j_call: TRBJ2-1; d_call: .
cdr3_aa: CAWSLLSGGGPDTQYF; cdr3_nt: TGTGCCTGGAGTCTCCTTAGCGGGGGGGGTCCAGATACGCAGTATTTT; v_call: TRBV30; clone_size: .; j_call: TRBJ2-3; d_call: TRBD2
cdr3_aa: CASSPRPGGGQPQHF; cdr3_nt: TGTGCCAGCAGCCCGCGCCCAGGGGGCGGTCAGCCCCAGCATTTT; v_call: TRBV7-2; clone_size: few; j_call: TRBJ1-5; d_call: TRBD1
cdr3_aa: CASSLTPGTGELFF; cdr3_nt: TGTGCCAGCAGTTTAACCCCGGGAACCGGGGAGCTGTTTTTT; v_call: TRBV27; clone_size: .; j_call: TRBJ2-2; d_call: .
cdr3_aa: CASSARGRENEKLFF; cdr3_nt: TGTGCCAGCAGCGCCCGGGGGAGGGAGAATGAAAAACTGTTTTTT; v_call: TRBV11-3; clone_size: .; j_call: TRBJ1-4; d_call: .
cdr3_aa: CASSLWGRASQTQYF; cdr3_nt: TGTGCCAGCAGCCTATGGGGCAGGGCTAGTCAGACCCAGTACTTC; v_call: TRBV7-2; clone_size: .; j_call: TRBJ2-5; d_call: .
cdr3_aa: CASSYGWGSGGEETQYF; cdr3_nt: TGCGCCAGCAGCTATGGGTGGGGTAGCGGGGGGGAAGAGACCCAGTACTTC; v_call: TRBV4-3; clone_size: .; j_call: TRBJ2-5; d_call: TRBD2
cdr3_aa: CASSRPGLAEYF; cdr3_nt: TGTGCCAGCAGCCGTCCGGGACTAGCCGAGTATTTT; v_call: TRBV5-5; clone_size: once; j_call: TRBJ2-3; d_call: TRBD2
cdr3_aa: CASDTRGGYGYTF; cdr3_nt: TGTGCTAGTGACACGCGGGGCGGCTATGGCTACACCTTC; v_call: TRBV12-5; clone_size: .; j_call: TRBJ1-2; d_call: .
cdr3_aa: CASSQVRGAPSNQPQHF; cdr3_nt: TGTGCCAGCAGCCAAGTACGGGGGGCACCTAGCAATCAGCCCCAGCATTTT; v_call: TRBV14; clone_size: .; j_call: TRBJ1-5; d_call: .
cdr3_aa: CASSSQPVQLGTAFF; cdr3_nt: TGTGCCAGCAGCTCGCAGCCGGTGCAGCTTGGAACAGCTTTCTTT; v_call: TRBV14; clone_size: .; j_call: TRBJ1-1; d_call: .
cdr3_aa: CASSPQGSRTGNTIYF; cdr3_nt: TGCGCCAGCAGCCCGCAGGGTAGTAGAACTGGAAACACCATATATTTT; v_call: TRBV5-1; clone_size: .; j_call: TRBJ1-3; d_call: .
cdr3_aa: CSVDPGQYGYTF; cdr3_nt: TGCAGCGTCGACCCAGGGCAATATGGCTACACCTTC; v_call: TRBV29-1; clone_size: once; j_call: TRBJ1-2; d_call: .
cdr3_aa: CASSEVRGVSPLHF; cdr3_nt: TGTGCCAGCAGTGAAGTGAGGGGGGTGTCACCCCTCCACTTT; v_call: TRBV6-1; clone_size: .; j_call: TRBJ1-6; d_call: .
cdr3_aa: CASQGQGEAFF; cdr3_nt: TGTGCCAGCCAGGGGCAGGGTGAAGCTTTCTTT; v_call: TRBV6-4; clone_size: .; j_call: TRBJ1-1; d_call: .
cdr3_aa: CASSPPRGSTDTQYF; cdr3_nt: TGTGCCAGCAGCCCCCCGAGGGGAAGCACAGATACGCAGTATTTT; v_call: TRBV7-9; clone_size: .; j_call: TRBJ2-3; d_call: .
cdr3_aa: CSGLTQETQYF; cdr3_nt: TGCAGTGGTCTGACGCAAGAGACCCAGTACTTC; v_call: TRBV20-1; clone_size: .; j_call: TRBJ2-5; d_call: .
cdr3_aa: CASSYTRTGSSYEQYF; cdr3_nt: TGTGCCAGCAGTTACACCCGGACAGGGAGCTCCTACGAGCAGTACTTC; v_call: TRBV6-5; clone_size: .; j_call: TRBJ2-7; d_call: TRBD1
cdr3_aa: CASSQRTGDNSPLHF; cdr3_nt: TGTGCCAGCAGCCAGAGGACAGGAGATAATTCACCCCTCCACTTT; v_call: TRBV5-4; clone_size: .; j_call: TRBJ1-6; d_call: TRBD1
cdr3_aa: CASSLSPGPNTEAFF; cdr3_nt: TGTGCCAGCAGCTTGTCCCCGGGACCGAACACTGAAGCTTTCTTT; v_call: TRBV11-2; clone_size: .; j_call: TRBJ1-1; d_call: .
cdr3_aa: CAWSDTGWTNEKLFF; cdr3_nt: TGTGCCTGGAGCGATACAGGGTGGACTAATGAAAAACTGTTTTTT; v_call: TRBV30; clone_size: .; j_call: TRBJ1-4; d_call: .
cdr3_aa: CATRRAVAPWEQYF; cdr3_nt: TGTGCCACCAGAAGGGCAGTTGCCCCTTGGGAGCAGTACTTC; v_call: TRBV6-4; clone_size: .; j_call: TRBJ2-7; d_call: .
cdr3_aa: CASSLSGGAVNEQFF; cdr3_nt: TGTGCCAGCAGCCTCAGCGGGGGGGCGGTAAATGAGCAGTTCTTC; v_call: TRBV7-3; clone_size: .; j_call: TRBJ2-1; d_call: TRBD2
cdr3_aa: CASSLATEEQFF; cdr3_nt: TGTGCCAGCAGCTTGGCGACGGAAGAGCAGTTCTTC; v_call: TRBV5-4; clone_size: .; j_call: TRBJ2-1; d_call: .
cdr3_aa: CASSPEYSYNEQFF; cdr3_nt: TGCGCCAGCAGCCCTGAATACTCCTACAATGAGCAGTTCTTC; v_call: TRBV4-1; clone_size: once; j_call: TRBJ2-1; d_call: .
cdr3_aa: CANPQGHPGNTIYF; cdr3_nt: TGTGCCAATCCACAGGGGCATCCTGGAAACACCATATATTTT; v_call: TRBV10-3; clone_size: .; j_call: TRBJ1-3; d_call: TRBD1
cdr3_aa: CSVANSGGNTEAFF; cdr3_nt: TGCAGCGTGGCTAACAGCGGGGGGAACACTGAAGCTTTCTTT; v_call: TRBV29-1; clone_size: few; j_call: TRBJ1-1; d_call: .
cdr3_aa: CATSRLTGAPYEQYF; cdr3_nt: TGTGCCACCAGCAGATTGACAGGGGCCCCCTACGAGCAGTACTTC; v_call: TRBV15; clone_size: .; j_call: TRBJ2-7; d_call: TRBD1
cdr3_aa: CASLKDDYGYTF; cdr3_nt: TGCGCCAGCCTTAAAGACGACTATGGCTACACCTTC; v_call: TRBV10-2; clone_size: .; j_call: TRBJ1-2; d_call: .
cdr3_aa: CASSLVAGVYEQYF; cdr3_nt: TGCGCCAGCAGCTTGGTAGCAGGGGTCTACGAGCAGTACTTC; v_call: TRBV5-1; clone_size: once; j_call: TRBJ2-7; d_call: .
cdr3_aa: CASSLARQNYGYTF; cdr3_nt: TGTGCCAGCAGCTTAGCCAGGCAGAACTATGGCTACACCTTC; v_call: TRBV7-8; clone_size: .; j_call: TRBJ1-2; d_call: .
cdr3_aa: CASSLLSGTANYGYTF; cdr3_nt: TGTGCCAGCAGCTTACTGTCCGGGACAGCTAACTATGGCTACACCTTC; v_call: TRBV7-2; clone_size: .; j_call: TRBJ1-2; d_call: TRBD1
cdr3_aa: CASSLRGSGFTEAFF; cdr3_nt: TGTGCCAGCAGTTTAAGGGGGTCGGGCTTCACTGAAGCTTTCTTT; v_call: TRBV27; clone_size: .; j_call: TRBJ1-1; d_call: .
cdr3_aa: CASSGGPANEKLFF; cdr3_nt: TGTGCCAGCAGCGGGGGACCGGCTAATGAAAAACTGTTTTTT; v_call: TRBV9; clone_size: .; j_call: TRBJ1-4; d_call: .
cdr3_aa: CASSQDSAGTRAFF; cdr3_nt: TGCGCCAGCAGCCAAGATTCCGCCGGGACAAGGGCTTTCTTT; v_call: TRBV4-1; clone_size: .; j_call: TRBJ1-1; d_call: .
cdr3_aa: CASSLVNGLGVDEKLFF; cdr3_nt: TGCGCCAGCAGCTTGGTAAATGGATTGGGGGTAGATGAAAAACTGTTTTTT; v_call: TRBV5-1; clone_size: once; j_call: TRBJ1-4; d_call: .
cdr3_aa: CASSVEAGGKLFF; cdr3_nt: TGTGCCAGCAGCGTAGAGGCGGGCGGAAAACTGTTTTTT; v_call: TRBV9; clone_size: .; j_call: TRBJ1-4; d_call: .
cdr3_aa: CASSLGQVNYGYTF; cdr3_nt: TGCGCCAGCAGCTTGGGGCAGGTCAACTATGGCTACACCTTC; v_call: TRBV5-1; clone_size: .; j_call: TRBJ1-2; d_call: .
cdr3_aa: CASSLWSRQDSYNEQFF; cdr3_nt: TGTGCCAGCAGTTTATGGTCCAGACAGGACTCCTACAATGAGCAGTTCTTC; v_call: TRBV27; clone_size: .; j_call: TRBJ2-1; d_call: .
cdr3_aa: CASSVSPLLSYEQYF; cdr3_nt: TGTGCCAGCAGCGTAAGCCCTCTATTATCCTACGAGCAGTACTTC; v_call: TRBV11-2; clone_size: once; j_call: TRBJ2-7; d_call: .
cdr3_aa: CASSTGTQETQYF; cdr3_nt: TGTGCCAGCAGCACAGGGACCCAAGAGACCCAGTACTTC; v_call: TRBV7-3; clone_size: .; j_call: TRBJ2-5; d_call: .
cdr3_aa: CATSRDKDGGAFF; cdr3_nt: TGTGCCACCAGCAGAGATAAAGATGGGGGCGCTTTCTTT; v_call: TRBV15; clone_size: few; j_call: TRBJ1-1; d_call: .